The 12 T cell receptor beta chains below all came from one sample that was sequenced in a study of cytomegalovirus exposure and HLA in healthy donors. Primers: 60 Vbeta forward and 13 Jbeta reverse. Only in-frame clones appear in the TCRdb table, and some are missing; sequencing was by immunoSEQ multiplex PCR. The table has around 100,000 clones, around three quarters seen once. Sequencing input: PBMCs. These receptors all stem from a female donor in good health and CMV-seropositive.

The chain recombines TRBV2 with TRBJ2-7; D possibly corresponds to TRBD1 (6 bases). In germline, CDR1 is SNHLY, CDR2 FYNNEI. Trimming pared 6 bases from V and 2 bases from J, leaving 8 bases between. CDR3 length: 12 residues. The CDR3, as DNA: TGTGCCAGCAGCCCAGGGGCCTACGAGCAGTACTTC. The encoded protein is CASSPGAYEQYF.

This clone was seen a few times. The CDR3 region is CASTNPLGSQPQHF. The CDR3 DNA reads as TGTGCCAGTACAAACCCGCTGGGCAGTCAGCCCCAGCATTTT. V is TRBV19 and J is TRBJ1-5; D is unclear. Germline V CDR1 and CDR2: LNHDA, SQIVND (reference sequence). The CDR3 consists of 14 residues. V shed 7 bases and J shed 6 bases, with 16 bases lying between them.

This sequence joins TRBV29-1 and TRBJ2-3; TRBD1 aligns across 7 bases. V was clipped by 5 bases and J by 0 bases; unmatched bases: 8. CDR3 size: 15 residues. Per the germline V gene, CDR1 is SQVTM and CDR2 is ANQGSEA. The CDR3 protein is CSVLDRVVSTDTQYF. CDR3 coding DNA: TGCAGCGTTTTAGACAGGGTGGTAAGCACAGATACGCAGTATTTT.

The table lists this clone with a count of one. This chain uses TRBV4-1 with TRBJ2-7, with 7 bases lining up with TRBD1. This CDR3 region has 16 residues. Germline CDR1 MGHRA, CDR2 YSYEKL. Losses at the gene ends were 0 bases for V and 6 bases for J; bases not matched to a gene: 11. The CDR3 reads CASSQDRGGAQGEQYF. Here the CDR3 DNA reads TGCGCCAGCAGCCAAGATCGAGGGGGCGCGCAAGGCGAGCAGTACTTC.

The CDR3 protein is CASSLVGGEKLFF. CDR3 nucleotide sequence: TGTGCCAGCAGCTTAGTAGGGGGTGAAAAACTGTTTTTT. The chain has TRBV7-9 and TRBJ1-4; perhaps TRBD1 as D (6 bases). The CDR3 extends over 13 amino acids. Trimming took 1 base from V and 7 from J, leaving 7 bases between them. Germline values: CDR1 SEHNR, CDR2 FQNEAQ (reference sequence).

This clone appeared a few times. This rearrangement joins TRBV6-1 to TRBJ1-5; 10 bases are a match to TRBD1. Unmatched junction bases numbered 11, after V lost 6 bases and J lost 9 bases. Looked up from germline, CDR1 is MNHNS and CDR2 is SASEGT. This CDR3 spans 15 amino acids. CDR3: CASRTGGGGGLPQHF. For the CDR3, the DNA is TGTGCCAGCAGGACAGGGGGCGGCGGTGGGCTGCCCCAGCATTTT.

In nucleotides, the CDR3 is TGTGCCAGTGGGAAGAGAGCGGGAGGACTAGAGCAGTTCTTC. This codes for CASGKRAGGLEQFF. The rearrangement joins TRBV11-2 to TRBJ2-1; 9 positions agree with TRBD2. The germline gives CDR1 SGHAT, CDR2 FQNNGV. The V gene end was trimmed by 9 bases and the J gene end by 10 bases; junction bases not matched to a gene: 13. This CDR3 contains 14 residues.

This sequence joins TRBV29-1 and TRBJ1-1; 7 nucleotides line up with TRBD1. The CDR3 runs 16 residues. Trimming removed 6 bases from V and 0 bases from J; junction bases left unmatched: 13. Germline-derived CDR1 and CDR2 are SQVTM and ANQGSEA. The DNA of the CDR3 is TGCAGCGTGGGGGGTACGGGACAGACGATGAACACTGAAGCTTTCTTT. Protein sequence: CSVGGTGQTMNTEAFF.

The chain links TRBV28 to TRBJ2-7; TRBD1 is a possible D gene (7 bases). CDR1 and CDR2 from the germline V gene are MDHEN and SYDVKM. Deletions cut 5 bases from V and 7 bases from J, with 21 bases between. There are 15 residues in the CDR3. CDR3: CASSTRDRSLGEQYF. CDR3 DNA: TGTGCCAGCAGTACGCGGGACAGATCCCTCGGTGAGCAGTACTTC.

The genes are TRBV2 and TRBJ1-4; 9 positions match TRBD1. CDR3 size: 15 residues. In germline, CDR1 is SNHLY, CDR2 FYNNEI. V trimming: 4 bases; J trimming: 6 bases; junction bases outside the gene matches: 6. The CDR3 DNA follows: TGTGCCAGCAGTGGCGGGACAGGGAGGGATGAAAAACTGTTTTTT. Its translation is CASSGGTGRDEKLFF.

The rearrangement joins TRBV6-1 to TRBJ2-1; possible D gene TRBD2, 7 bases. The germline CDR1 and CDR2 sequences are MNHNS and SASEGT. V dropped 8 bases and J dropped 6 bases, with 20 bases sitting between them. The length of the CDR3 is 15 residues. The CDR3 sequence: CASPERGGASNEQFF. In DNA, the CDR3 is TGTGCCAGCCCTGAGAGGGGGGGCGCCTCCAATGAGCAGTTCTTC.

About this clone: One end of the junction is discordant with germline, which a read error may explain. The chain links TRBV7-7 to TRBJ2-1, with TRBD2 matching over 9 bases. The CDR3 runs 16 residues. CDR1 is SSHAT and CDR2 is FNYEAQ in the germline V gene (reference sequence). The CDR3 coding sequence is TGTGCTAGCAGCTTAGCGTCTAGCGGGATCGGAGATGAGCAGTTCTTC. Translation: CASSLASSGIGDEQFF.